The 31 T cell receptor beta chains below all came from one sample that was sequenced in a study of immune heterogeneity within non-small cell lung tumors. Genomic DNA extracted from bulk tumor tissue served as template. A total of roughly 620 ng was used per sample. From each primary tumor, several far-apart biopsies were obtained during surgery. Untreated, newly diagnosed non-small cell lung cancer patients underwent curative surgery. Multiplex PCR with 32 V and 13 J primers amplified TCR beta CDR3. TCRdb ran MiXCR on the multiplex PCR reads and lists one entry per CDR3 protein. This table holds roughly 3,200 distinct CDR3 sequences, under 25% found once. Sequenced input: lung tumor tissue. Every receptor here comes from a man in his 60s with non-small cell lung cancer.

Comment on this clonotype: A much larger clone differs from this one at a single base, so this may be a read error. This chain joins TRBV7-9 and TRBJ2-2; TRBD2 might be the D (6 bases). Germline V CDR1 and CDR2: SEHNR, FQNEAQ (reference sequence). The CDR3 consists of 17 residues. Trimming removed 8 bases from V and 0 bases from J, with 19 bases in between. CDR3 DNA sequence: TGTGCCAGCCCGGGGGTCGGAAGGCTCGCGAACACCGGGGAGCTGTTTTTT. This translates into CASPGVGRLANTGELFF.

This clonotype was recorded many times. CDR3 amino acids: CSVLWGETQYF. CDR3 coding DNA: TGCAGTGTCCTCTGGGGAGAGACCCAGTACTTC. V and J are TRBV20-1 and TRBJ2-5; D is unclear. Germline CDR1 DFQATT, CDR2 SNEGSKA (reference sequence). Trimming removed 7 bases at V and 4 bases at J, with 10 bases between. The CDR3 contains 11 residues.

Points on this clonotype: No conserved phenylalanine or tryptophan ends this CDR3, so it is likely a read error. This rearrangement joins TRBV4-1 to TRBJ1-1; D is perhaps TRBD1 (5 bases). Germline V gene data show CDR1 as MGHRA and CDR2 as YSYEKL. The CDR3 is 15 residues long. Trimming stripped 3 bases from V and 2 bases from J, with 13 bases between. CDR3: CASSQGGPANTEAFL. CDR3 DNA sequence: TGCGCCAGCAGCCAGGGGGGACCGGCTAACACTGAAGCTTTCCTT.

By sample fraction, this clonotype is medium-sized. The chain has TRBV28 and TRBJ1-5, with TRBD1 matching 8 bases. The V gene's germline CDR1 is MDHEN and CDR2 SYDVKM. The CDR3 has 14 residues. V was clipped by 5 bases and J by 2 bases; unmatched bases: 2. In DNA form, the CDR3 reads TGTGCCAGCAGTGAACAGGGGGGCAATCAGCCCCAGCATTTT. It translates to CASSEQGGNQPQHF.

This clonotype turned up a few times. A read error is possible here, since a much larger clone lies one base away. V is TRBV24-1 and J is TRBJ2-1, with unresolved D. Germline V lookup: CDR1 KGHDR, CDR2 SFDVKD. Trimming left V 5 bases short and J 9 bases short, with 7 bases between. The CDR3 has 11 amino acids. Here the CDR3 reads CATSVGSEQFF. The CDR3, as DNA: TGTGCCACCAGTGTCGGTAGTGAGCAGTTCTTC.

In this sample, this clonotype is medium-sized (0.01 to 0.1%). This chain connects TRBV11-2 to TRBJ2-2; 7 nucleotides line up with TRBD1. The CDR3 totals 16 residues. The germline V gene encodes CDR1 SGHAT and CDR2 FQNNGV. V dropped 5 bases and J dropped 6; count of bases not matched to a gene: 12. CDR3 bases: TGTGCCAGCAGCCCCCTGACAGGGCGGTTTCCCGGGGAGCTGTTTTTT. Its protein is CASSPLTGRFPGELFF.

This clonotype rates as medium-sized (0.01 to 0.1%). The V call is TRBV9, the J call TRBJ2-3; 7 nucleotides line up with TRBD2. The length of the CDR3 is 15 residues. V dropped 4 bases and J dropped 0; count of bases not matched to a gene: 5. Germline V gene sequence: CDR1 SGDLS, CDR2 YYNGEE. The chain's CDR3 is CASSPSGTSTDTQYF. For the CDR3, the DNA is TGTGCCAGCAGCCCGAGCGGGACTAGCACAGATACGCAGTATTTT. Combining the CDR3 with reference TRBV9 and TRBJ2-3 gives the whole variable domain DSGVTQTPKHLITATGQRVTLRCSPRSGDLSVYWYQQSLDQGLQFLIQYYNGEERAKGNILERFSAQQFPDLHSELNLSSLELGDSALYFCASSPSGTSTDTQYFGPGTRLTVL.

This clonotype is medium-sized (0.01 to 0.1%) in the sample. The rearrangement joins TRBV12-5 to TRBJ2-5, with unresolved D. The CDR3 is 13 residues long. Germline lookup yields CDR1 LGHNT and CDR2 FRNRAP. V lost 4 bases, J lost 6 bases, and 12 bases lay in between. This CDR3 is CASGWEGMQTQYF. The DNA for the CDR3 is TGTGCTAGTGGTTGGGAAGGGATGCAGACCCAGTACTTC.

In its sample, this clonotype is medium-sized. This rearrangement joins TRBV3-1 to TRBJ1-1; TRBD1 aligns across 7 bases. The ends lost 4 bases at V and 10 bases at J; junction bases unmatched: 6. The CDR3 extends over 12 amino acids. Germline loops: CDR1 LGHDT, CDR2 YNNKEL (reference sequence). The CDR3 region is CASSPTGKIAFF. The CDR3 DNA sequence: TGTGCCAGCAGCCCGACAGGGAAGATAGCTTTCTTT.

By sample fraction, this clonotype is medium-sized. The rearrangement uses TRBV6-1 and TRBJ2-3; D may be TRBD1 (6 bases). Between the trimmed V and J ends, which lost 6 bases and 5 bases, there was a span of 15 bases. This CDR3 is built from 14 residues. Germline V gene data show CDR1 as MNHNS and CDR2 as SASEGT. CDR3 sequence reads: CASSPGRGRDTQYF. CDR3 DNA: TGTGCCAGCAGCCCCGGAAGGGGGAGAGATACGCAGTATTTT.

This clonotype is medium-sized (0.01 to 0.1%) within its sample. This CDR3 is CASSQASQGNQPQHF. The CDR3, as DNA: TGTGCCAGCAGCCAAGCTTCCCAGGGGAATCAGCCCCAGCATTTT. The chain has TRBV4-2 and TRBJ1-5; a weak D match, TRBD1 (6 bases). The germline CDR1 and CDR2 sequences are LGHNA and YNFKEQ. CDR3 length: 15 residues. With 1 base removed from V and 4 bases from J, the gap between germline ends came to 11 bases.

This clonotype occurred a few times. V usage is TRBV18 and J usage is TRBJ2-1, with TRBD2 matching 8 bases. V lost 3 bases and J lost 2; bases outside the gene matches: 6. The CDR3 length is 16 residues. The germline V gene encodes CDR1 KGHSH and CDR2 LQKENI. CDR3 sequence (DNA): TGTGCCAGCTCACCCGGGCGGGAGGCCCCCTACAATGAGCAGTTCTTC. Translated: CASSPGREAPYNEQFF.

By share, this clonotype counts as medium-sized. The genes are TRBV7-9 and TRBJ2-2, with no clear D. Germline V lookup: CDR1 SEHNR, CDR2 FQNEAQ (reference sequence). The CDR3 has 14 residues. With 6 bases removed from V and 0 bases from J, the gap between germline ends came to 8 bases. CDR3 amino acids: CASRLLTNTGELFF. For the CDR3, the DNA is TGTGCCAGCAGATTACTAACGAACACCGGGGAGCTGTTTTTT. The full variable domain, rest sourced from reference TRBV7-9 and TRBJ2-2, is DTGVSQNPRHKITKRGQNVTFRCDPISEHNRLYWYRQTLGQGPEFLTYFQNEAQLEKSRLLSDRFSAERPKGSFSTLEIQRTEQGDSAMYLCASRLLTNTGELFFGEGSRLTVL.

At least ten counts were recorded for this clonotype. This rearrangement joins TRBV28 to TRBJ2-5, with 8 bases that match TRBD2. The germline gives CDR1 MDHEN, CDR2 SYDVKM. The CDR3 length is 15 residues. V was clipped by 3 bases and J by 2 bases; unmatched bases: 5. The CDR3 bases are TGTGCCAGCAGTTTCCGGTCGGGAGGGCAAGAGACCCAGTACTTC. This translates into CASSFRSGGQETQYF.

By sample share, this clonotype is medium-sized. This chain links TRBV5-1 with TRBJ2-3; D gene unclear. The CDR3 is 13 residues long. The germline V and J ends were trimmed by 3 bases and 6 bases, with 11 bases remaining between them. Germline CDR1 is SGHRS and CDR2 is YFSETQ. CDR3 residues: CASSSPDGDTQYF. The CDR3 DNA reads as TGCGCCAGCAGCTCACCCGATGGGGATACGCAGTATTTT.

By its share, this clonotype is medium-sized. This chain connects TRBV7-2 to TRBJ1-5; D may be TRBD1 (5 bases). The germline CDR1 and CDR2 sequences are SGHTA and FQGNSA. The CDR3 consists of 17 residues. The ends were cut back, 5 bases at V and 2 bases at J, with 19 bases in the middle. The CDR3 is CASSPPLGRGGNQPQHF. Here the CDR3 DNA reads TGTGCCAGCAGCCCCCCCTTGGGAAGGGGCGGCAATCAGCCCCAGCATTTT.

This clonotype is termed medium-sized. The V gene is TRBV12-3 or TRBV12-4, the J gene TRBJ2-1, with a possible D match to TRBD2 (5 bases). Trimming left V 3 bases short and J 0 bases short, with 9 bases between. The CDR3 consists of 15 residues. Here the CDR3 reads CASSFVGSSYNEQFF. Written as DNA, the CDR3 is TGTGCCAGCAGTTTTGTGGGGAGCTCCTACAATGAGCAGTTCTTC.

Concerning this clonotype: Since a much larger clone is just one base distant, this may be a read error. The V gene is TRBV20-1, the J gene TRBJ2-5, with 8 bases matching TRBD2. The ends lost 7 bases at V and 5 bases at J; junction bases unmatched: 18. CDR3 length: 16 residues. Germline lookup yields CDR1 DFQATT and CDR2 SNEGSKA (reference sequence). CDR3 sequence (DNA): TGCAGTGATAGGGGAAATGGGCTAGCGGGTCGGGAGACCCAGTACTTC. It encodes CSDRGNGLAGRETQYF.

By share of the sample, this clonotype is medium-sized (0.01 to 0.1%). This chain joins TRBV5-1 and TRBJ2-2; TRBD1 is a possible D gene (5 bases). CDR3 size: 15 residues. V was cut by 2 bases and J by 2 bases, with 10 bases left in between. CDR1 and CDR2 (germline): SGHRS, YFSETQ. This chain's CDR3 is CASSFTGPNTGELFF. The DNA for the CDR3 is TGCGCCAGCAGCTTCACAGGACCTAACACCGGGGAGCTGTTTTTT.

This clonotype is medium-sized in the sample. The CDR3 nucleotides read TGTGCCACCCAGAGGTCCGCAGGCGCCACAGATACGCAGTATTTT. Translated: CATQRSAGATDTQYF. The V and J genes are TRBV15 and TRBJ2-3, with D unresolved. V was shortened by 8 bases and J by 2 bases, with 17 bases between the two germline ends. This CDR3 has 15 residues. Looked up from germline, CDR1 is LNHNV and CDR2 is YYDKDF (reference sequence).

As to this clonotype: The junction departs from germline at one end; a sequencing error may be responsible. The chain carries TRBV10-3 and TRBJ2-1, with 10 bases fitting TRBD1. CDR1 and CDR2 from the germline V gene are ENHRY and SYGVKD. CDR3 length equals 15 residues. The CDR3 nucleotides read TGTGCCATCAGGGCCGACAGGGGGCCCTACAATGAGCAGTCCTTC. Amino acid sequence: CAIRADRGPYNEQSF.

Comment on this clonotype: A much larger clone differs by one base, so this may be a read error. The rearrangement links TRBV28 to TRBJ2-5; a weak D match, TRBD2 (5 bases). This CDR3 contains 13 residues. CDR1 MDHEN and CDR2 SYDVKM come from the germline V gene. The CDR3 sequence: CSSSRPGQETQYF. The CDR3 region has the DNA TGTTCCAGCAGTAGGCCGGGACAAGAGACCCAGTACTTC.

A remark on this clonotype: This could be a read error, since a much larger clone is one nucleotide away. This CDR3 is CTSSFFGEAETQYF. As DNA, the CDR3 is TGTACCAGCAGTTTTTTCGGGGAAGCCGAGACCCAGTACTTC. The genes are TRBV28 and TRBJ2-5; possibly TRBD2 for D (5 bases). Germline CDR1 MDHEN, CDR2 SYDVKM. CDR3 length equals 14 residues.

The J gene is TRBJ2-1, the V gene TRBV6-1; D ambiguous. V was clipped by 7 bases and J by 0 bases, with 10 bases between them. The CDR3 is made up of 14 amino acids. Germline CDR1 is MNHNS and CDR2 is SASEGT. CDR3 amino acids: CASTLVSSYNEQFF. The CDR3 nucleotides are TGTGCCAGCACTCTGGTGAGCTCCTACAATGAGCAGTTCTTC.

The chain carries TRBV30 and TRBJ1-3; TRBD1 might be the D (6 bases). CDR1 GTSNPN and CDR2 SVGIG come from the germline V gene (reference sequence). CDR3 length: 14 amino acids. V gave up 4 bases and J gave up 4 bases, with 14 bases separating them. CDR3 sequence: CAWTDRLIGNTIYF. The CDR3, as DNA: TGTGCCTGGACTGACAGGTTGATCGGAAACACCATATATTTT.

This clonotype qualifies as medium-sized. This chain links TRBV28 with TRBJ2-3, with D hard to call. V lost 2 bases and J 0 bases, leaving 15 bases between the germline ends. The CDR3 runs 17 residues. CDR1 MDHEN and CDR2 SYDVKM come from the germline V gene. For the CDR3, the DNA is TGTGCCAGCAGTTTAGAGTGGGTAGGGATGAGCACAGATACGCAGTATTTT. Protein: CASSLEWVGMSTDTQYF.

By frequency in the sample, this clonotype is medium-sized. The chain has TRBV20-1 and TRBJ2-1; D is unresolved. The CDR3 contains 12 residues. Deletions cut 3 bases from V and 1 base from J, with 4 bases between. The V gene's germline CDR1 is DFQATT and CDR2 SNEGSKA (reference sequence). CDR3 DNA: TGCAGTGCTAGCGGTTCCTACAATGAGCAGTTCTTC. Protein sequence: CSASGSYNEQFF.

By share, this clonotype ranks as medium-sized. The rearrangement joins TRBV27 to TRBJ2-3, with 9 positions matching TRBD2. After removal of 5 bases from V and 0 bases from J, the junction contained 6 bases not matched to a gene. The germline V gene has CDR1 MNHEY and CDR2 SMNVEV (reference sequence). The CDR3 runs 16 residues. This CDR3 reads CASSPLAGVSTDTQYF. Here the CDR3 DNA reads TGTGCCAGCAGTCCGTTAGCGGGAGTGAGCACAGATACGCAGTATTTT.

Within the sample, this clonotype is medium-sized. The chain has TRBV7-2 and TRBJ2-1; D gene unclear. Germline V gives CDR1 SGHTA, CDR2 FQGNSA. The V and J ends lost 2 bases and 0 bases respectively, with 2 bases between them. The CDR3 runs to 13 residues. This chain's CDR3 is CASSLSSYNEQFF. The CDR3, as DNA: TGTGCCAGCAGCTTAAGCTCCTACAATGAGCAGTTCTTC.

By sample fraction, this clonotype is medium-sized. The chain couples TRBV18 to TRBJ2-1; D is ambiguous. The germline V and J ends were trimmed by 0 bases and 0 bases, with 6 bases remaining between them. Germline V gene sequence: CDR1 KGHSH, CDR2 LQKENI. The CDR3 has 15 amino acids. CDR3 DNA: TGTGCCAGCTCACCACCGGTGAGCTCCTACAATGAGCAGTTCTTC. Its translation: CASSPPVSSYNEQFF.

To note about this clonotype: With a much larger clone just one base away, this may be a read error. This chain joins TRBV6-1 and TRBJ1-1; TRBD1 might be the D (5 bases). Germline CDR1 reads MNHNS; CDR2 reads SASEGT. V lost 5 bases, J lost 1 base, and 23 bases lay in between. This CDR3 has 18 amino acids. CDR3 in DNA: TGTGCCAGCAGTCCACGATTGGGACTGGGGAATTGGAACACTGAAGCTTTCTTT. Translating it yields CASSPRLGLGNWNTEAFF.